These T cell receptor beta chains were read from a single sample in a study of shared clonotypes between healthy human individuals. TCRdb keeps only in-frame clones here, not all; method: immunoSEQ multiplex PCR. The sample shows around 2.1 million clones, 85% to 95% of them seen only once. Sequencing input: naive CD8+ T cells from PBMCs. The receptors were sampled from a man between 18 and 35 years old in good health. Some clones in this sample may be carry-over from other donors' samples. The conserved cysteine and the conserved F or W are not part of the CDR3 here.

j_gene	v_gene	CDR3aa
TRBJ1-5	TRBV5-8	ASSLSGQGAGSQPQH
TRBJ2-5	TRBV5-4	ASSLAGGEETQY
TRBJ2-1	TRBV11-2	ASTAAGLAGGPYNEQF
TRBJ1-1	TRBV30	AWSVLRDTEAF
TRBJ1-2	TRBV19	ASSLANYGYT
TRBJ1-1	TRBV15	ATSRGRQGGTEAF
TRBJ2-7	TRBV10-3	APGGRAWGYEQY
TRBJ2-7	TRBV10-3	AISLHLAGDYEQY
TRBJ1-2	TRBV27	ASSLIGGPDYGYT
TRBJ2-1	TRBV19	ASRDNYNEQF
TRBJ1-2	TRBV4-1	ASSQDWGEDIGAYDGYT
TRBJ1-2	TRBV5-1	ASSFSGYGYT
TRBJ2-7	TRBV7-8	ASSPRTGPGYEQY
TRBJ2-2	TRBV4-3	ASSQDGETGELF
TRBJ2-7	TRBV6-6	ASSYATSGTPEQY
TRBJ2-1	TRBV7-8	ASSLISGRFYEQF
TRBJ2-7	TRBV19	ASSIIGQGVEEQY
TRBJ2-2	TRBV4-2	ASSQVLFRGRDTGELF
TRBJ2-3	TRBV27	ASSLEPGDTQY
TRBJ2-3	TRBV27	ASTYRTGAPTDTQY
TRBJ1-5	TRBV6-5	ASSSTGNNQPQH
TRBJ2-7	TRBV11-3	ASSLDSGRYNEQY
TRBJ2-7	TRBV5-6	ASSLGWDFSYEQY
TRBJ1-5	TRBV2	ASSEAGGSGQPQH
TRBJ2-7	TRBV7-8	ASEPQPPSLDEQY
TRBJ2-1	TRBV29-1	SVRDLMDLYNEQF
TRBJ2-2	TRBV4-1	ATRDYGDGELF
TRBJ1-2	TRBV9	ASSAYNGQGLGYT
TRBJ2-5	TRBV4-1	ASSQDGAVGRTQY
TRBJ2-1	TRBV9	ASSVASGGAVGRF
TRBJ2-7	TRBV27	ASSGRGMIYEQY
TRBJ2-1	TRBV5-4	ASREDRGIYNEQF
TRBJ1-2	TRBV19	ASSISLGPTGYT